This is a list of T cell receptor beta chains from one sample in a study of identical twins. TCRdb recomputed calls from the 5' RACE reads with MiXCR, one row per CDR3 protein. This sample has 420,000 or so distinct CDR3 sequences, with around 20% found just once. Sequencing input: naive T cells sorted from blood. These receptors were collected from a man in his fifties or sixties in good health. CDR3s include the opening cysteine and the closing phenylalanine or tryptophan. Fields, in order: CDR3 protein, CDR3 DNA, clone size, J gene, D gene, V gene. The D gene is left open where the match is weak. Clone sizes are given selectively: once, few, many, or a class where the clone is expanded.

CASQSHEQYF TGTGCCAGCCAGAGCCACGAGCAGTACTTC . TRBJ2-7 . TRBV28
CASRGGTGYTF TGCGCCAGCCGGGGAGGGACCGGCTACACCTTC . TRBJ1-2 . TRBV4-3
CASSGRDRADTGELFF TGTGCCAGCAGCGGCCGGGACAGGGCAGACACCGGGGAGCTGTTTTTT . TRBJ2-2 . TRBV21-1
CASSLAEGLGAEAFF TGCGCCAGCAGCTTGGCTGAGGGCCTCGGGGCTGAAGCTTTCTTT few TRBJ1-1 . TRBV5-1
CASTGVRGEKLFF TGTGCCAGCACCGGGGTCCGGGGAGAAAAACTGTTTTTT . TRBJ1-4 . TRBV7-9
CASTRLRLTSNTGELFF TGTGCCAGCACCCGACTTAGGCTAACCTCGAACACCGGGGAGCTGTTTTTT few TRBJ2-2 . TRBV4-2
CASSLGPRADTQYF TGTGCCAGCAGCTTGGGACCTCGGGCAGATACGCAGTATTTT . TRBJ2-3 . TRBV7-2
CASRHDNYGYTF TGTGCCAGCAGACACGACAACTATGGCTACACCTTC many TRBJ1-2 . TRBV3-1
CASSPFGGLGDTEAFF TGTGCCAGCAGCCCGTTCGGGGGGTTAGGGGACACTGAAGCTTTCTTT many TRBJ1-1 . TRBV11-2
CASSEDRGTEAFF TGTGCCAGTAGTGAGGACAGGGGCACTGAAGCTTTCTTT . TRBJ1-1 TRBD1 TRBV19
CKGARGYTF TGCAAAGGCGCTCGCGGCTACACCTTC few TRBJ1-2 . TRBV20-1
CASSFSREWSQYF TGTGCCAGCAGTTTTTCCAGGGAATGGTCCCAGTACTTC . TRBJ2-5 . TRBV27
CASSVESGDFRGETQYF TGTGCCAGCAGCGTAGAGTCGGGGGACTTCAGGGGGGAGACCCAGTACTTC . TRBJ2-5 . TRBV9
CASSPPVLSQSSYNEQFF TGTGCCAGCAGTCCACCGGTTCTTAGCCAGAGCTCCTACAATGAGCAGTTCTTC many TRBJ2-1 . TRBV12-3/TRBV12-4
CASSFWDSIRGVSYNEQFF TGTGCCAGCAGTTTTTGGGACAGCATAAGGGGAGTCTCCTACAATGAGCAGTTCTTC . TRBJ2-1 TRBD1 TRBV28
CASSHPTRGPSSGANVLTF TGCGCCAGCAGCCACCCTACCCGGGGACCGTCCTCTGGGGCCAACGTCCTGACTTTC . TRBJ2-6 . TRBV4-3
CASSLYQGGYSEQYF TGTGCCAGCAGTTTATACCAGGGAGGGTATTCTGAGCAGTACTTC . TRBJ2-7 TRBD2 TRBV28
CASNENEQFF TGTGCCAGCAACGAGAATGAGCAGTTCTTC . TRBJ2-1 . TRBV7-9
CASSLTGGQSYNEQFF TGTGCCAGCAGCTTAACGGGAGGGCAATCCTACAATGAGCAGTTCTTC many TRBJ2-1 TRBD2 TRBV7-2
CASSLVDSVNEQFF TGTGCCAGCAGCTTAGTAGATTCGGTCAATGAGCAGTTCTTC . TRBJ2-1 . TRBV7-9
CASSEAWAGRDYGYTF TGTGCCAGCAGTGAAGCGTGGGCGGGGCGCGATTATGGCTACACCTTC . TRBJ1-2 . TRBV6-1
CSVAPGLVSLGEYF TGCAGCGTTGCTCCGGGACTAGTATCCCTCGGGGAGTACTTC few TRBJ2-5 TRBD2 TRBV29-1
CSASQGGSNQPQHF TGCAGTGCTTCACAGGGCGGGAGCAATCAGCCCCAGCATTTT many TRBJ1-5 . TRBV20-1
CASDQGNNQPQHF TGTGCCAGCGACCAGGGAAACAATCAGCCCCAGCATTTT many TRBJ1-5 . TRBV19
CASSQGAGGEQYF TGTGCCAGCAGCCAAGGAGCCGGTGGAGAGCAGTACTTC many TRBJ2-7 . TRBV4-2
CASSYTQGAGYEQYF TGTGCCAGCAGCTATACACAGGGGGCGGGATACGAGCAGTACTTC . TRBJ2-7 TRBD1 TRBV11-2
CASSYNSGGKNIQYF TGTGCCAGCAGCTATAACTCGGGGGGGAAAAACATTCAGTACTTC few TRBJ2-4 TRBD2 TRBV7-2
CASSKTSGAYEQFF TGTGCTAGCAGCAAGACTAGCGGGGCTTATGAGCAGTTCTTC few TRBJ2-1 TRBD2 TRBV7-7
CASSPLEETQYF TGTGCCAGCAGCCCACTAGAGGAGACCCAGTACTTC . TRBJ2-5 . TRBV5-6
CASSQGLAGAQETQYF TGTGCCAGCAGCCAGGGACTAGCGGGGGCGCAAGAGACCCAGTACTTC few TRBJ2-5 TRBD2 TRBV4-2
CSASPLAWFYNEQFF TGCAGTGCGTCCCCACTAGCGTGGTTTTACAATGAGCAGTTCTTC few TRBJ2-1 TRBD2 TRBV20-1
CATSRDRDPSGTDTQYF TGTGCCACCAGCAGGGACCGGGACCCGTCAGGCACAGATACGCAGTATTTT . TRBJ2-3 . TRBV15
CASRSQGALDEQYF TGCGCCAGCAGGAGTCAGGGGGCTCTGGACGAGCAGTACTTC few TRBJ2-7 TRBD1 TRBV5-1
CSARDVQGAMTSGSPYEQYF TGCAGTGCTAGAGATGTACAGGGGGCCATGACTAGCGGGAGCCCTTACGAGCAGTACTTC . TRBJ2-7 TRBD2 TRBV20-1
CASSYLSVGGGSEQFF TGTGCCAGCAGTTACTTGAGCGTTGGGGGCGGTTCTGAGCAGTTCTTC . TRBJ2-1 . TRBV6-5
CASSHFGTTGNQPQHF TGTGCCAGCAGCCACTTTGGGACAACAGGCAATCAGCCCCAGCATTTT . TRBJ1-5 . TRBV7-9
CSVEVWGALSDEQYF TGCAGCGTTGAAGTATGGGGGGCGCTGAGCGACGAGCAGTACTTC many TRBJ2-7 . TRBV29-1
CASSQYRGAEAFF TGTGCCAGCAGCCAATATCGAGGGGCTGAAGCTTTCTTT many TRBJ1-1 . TRBV4-2
CASSRSTGGAYGYTF TGTGCCAGCTCACGGTCAACAGGGGGCGCGTATGGCTACACCTTC . TRBJ1-2 TRBD1 TRBV18
CASSLVLDQGNSPLHF TGTGCCAGCAGCTTGGTTCTTGATCAGGGGAATTCACCCCTCCACTTT . TRBJ1-6 . TRBV5-4
CASSWGQETQYF TGTGCCAGCAGTTGGGGCCAAGAGACCCAGTACTTC many TRBJ2-5 . TRBV6-1
CASSARDRDGAQYF TGTGCCAGCAGTGCCCGGGACAGGGACGGCGCGCAGTACTTC . TRBJ2-7 TRBD1 TRBV12-3/TRBV12-4
CASRNYLLPRGDNEQFF TGTGCCAGCAGAAACTACCTTCTCCCCCGCGGAGACAATGAGCAGTTCTTC . TRBJ2-1 . TRBV7-2
CASSGTGGTGANVLTF TGTGCCAGCAGCGGGACAGGGGGAACTGGGGCCAACGTCCTGACTTTC many TRBJ2-6 . TRBV21-1
CSASGYGYTF TGCAGCGCATCAGGGTATGGCTACACCTTC many TRBJ1-2 . TRBV29-1
CASSLGLDSYEQYF TGTGCCAGCAGTTTAGGTCTGGACAGCTACGAGCAGTACTTC many TRBJ2-7 . TRBV12-3/TRBV12-4
CASSSWTGTQETQYF TGTGCCAGCAGCTCCTGGACAGGGACCCAAGAGACCCAGTACTTC . TRBJ2-5 TRBD1 TRBV3-1
CASGGGGYEQYF TGTGCCTCCGGGGGGGGAGGATACGAGCAGTACTTC few TRBJ2-7 TRBD2 TRBV12-3/TRBV12-4
CASSPGGRSGYTF TGTGCCAGCAGCCCGGGGGGGAGATCCGGCTACACCTTC many TRBJ1-2 . TRBV9
CSVEGLAGRNIQYF TGCAGCGTTGAGGGACTAGCGGGAAGAAACATTCAGTACTTC . TRBJ2-4 TRBD2 TRBV29-1